This entry lists 22 T cell receptor beta chains sequenced from one sample in a study of early T cells in non-severe SARS-CoV-2 infection. TCRdb used MiXCR to reprocess the 5' RACE reads, holding one entry per CDR3 protein. Found here are about 92,000 distinct CDR3 sequences, roughly 17% of them singletons; the top ten hold 0.95% to 1.5%. Specimen: whole blood. These receptors came from an adult who was a healthcare worker with PCR-confirmed SARS-CoV-2 infection or an uninfected control (not recorded which).

The rearrangement links TRBV11-2 to TRBJ2-7; 7 positions match TRBD1. The V segment lost 1 base and the J segment 2 bases; nucleotides outside the gene matches: 8. Per germline, CDR1 SGHAT and CDR2 FQNNGV. This CDR3 has 16 amino acids. CDR3 in amino acids: CASSLGQGVGPYEQYF. Written as DNA, the CDR3 is TGTGCCAGCAGCTTAGGACAGGGCGTAGGGCCCTACGAGCAGTACTTC.

The chain has TRBV20-1 and TRBJ1-2, with 10 nucleotides matching TRBD1. Germline V gene data show CDR1 as DFQATT and CDR2 as SNEGSKA (reference sequence). Trimming removed 6 bases from V and 4 bases from J; junction bases left unmatched: 11. The CDR3 covers 15 residues. CDR3 amino acids: CSAHVGQGVFYGYTF. The CDR3 DNA follows: TGCAGTGCCCATGTAGGACAGGGGGTTTTCTATGGCTACACCTTC.

In nucleotides, the CDR3 is TGCAGCGTTTGGACAGCCGAGACCCAGTACTTC. Protein sequence: CSVWTAETQYF. The genes are TRBV29-1 and TRBJ2-5; TRBD1 might be the D (6 bases). The CDR3 contains 11 residues. Trimming shortened V by 5 bases and J by 5 bases, and 9 bases separated the two germline ends. The germline gives CDR1 SQVTM, CDR2 ANQGSEA. The full variable domain, completed using reference TRBV29-1 and TRBJ2-5, is SAVISQKPSRDICQRGTSLTIQCQVDSQVTMMFWYRQQPGQSLTLIATANQGSEATYESGFVIDKFPISRPNLTFSTLTVSNMSPEDSSIYLCSVWTAETQYFGPGTRLLVL.

Written as DNA, the CDR3 is TGTGCCAGCAGTTACGGGCGGGTGGAGCAGTTCTTC. This encodes CASSYGRVEQFF. The rearrangement links TRBV6-2 or TRBV6-3 to TRBJ2-1; weak D call: TRBD2 (5 bases). The V end lost 2 bases, the J end lost 10 bases, and 9 bases lay between the germline ends. This CDR3 is built from 12 residues. The germline V gene encodes CDR1 MNHEY and CDR2 SVGEGT.

The V call is TRBV29-1, the J call TRBJ2-3; 8 bases agree with TRBD2. With V trimmed by 6 bases and J by 1 base, 6 bases remained unmatched. Germline CDR1 SQVTM, CDR2 ANQGSEA. This CDR3 region has 14 residues. CDR3 bases: TGCAGCGTCGGGAGGCGGGAGGGCACAGATACGCAGTATTTT. Translating it yields CSVGRREGTDTQYF.

The chain recombines TRBV28 with TRBJ1-2; D might be TRBD1 (6 bases). Germline lookup yields CDR1 MDHEN and CDR2 SYDVKM. This CDR3 has 15 residues. Trimming left V 6 bases short and J 0 bases short, with 14 bases between. The CDR3 loop is CASRSLGTPNYGYTF. The CDR3 DNA follows: TGTGCCAGCAGGTCCCTCGGGACACCTAACTATGGCTACACCTTC.

There are a few counts of this clonotype. J is TRBJ1-1 and V is TRBV6-2 or TRBV6-3, with a tentative D call TRBD1 (5 bases). The CDR3 covers 14 residues. The V end lost 2 bases, the J end lost 3 bases, and 10 bases lay between the germline ends. Germline-derived CDR1 and CDR2 are MNHEY and SVGEGT. CDR3 protein: CASSYDRGYTEAFF. As DNA, the CDR3 is TGTGCCAGCAGTTACGACAGAGGTTACACTGAAGCTTTCTTT.

This clonotype has ten or more counts. V gene TRBV7-9 combines with J gene TRBJ2-7; 7 bases line up with TRBD2. CDR1 and CDR2 (germline): SEHNR, FQNEAQ (reference sequence). The CDR3 sequence is 17 residues long. V gave up 5 bases and J gave up 4 bases; unmatched junction bases: 17. CDR3 nucleotide sequence: TGTGCCAGCAGCCCACCTGTTGGCGAGCGGGACTGGTACGAGCAGTACTTC. It encodes CASSPPVGERDWYEQYF.

The J gene is TRBJ2-1, the V gene TRBV24-1; weak D call: TRBD1 (6 bases). The V end was cut by 2 bases, the J end by 8 bases, with 15 bases between. The CDR3 contains 15 residues. The germline gives CDR1 KGHDR, CDR2 SFDVKD. CDR3 nucleotides: TGTGCCACCAGTGATTCCGGGACACTCTGGGATGAGCAGTTCTTC. It specifies CATSDSGTLWDEQFF.

This chain links TRBV29-1 with TRBJ2-2; D is uncertain. V dropped 6 bases and J dropped 2 bases, with 13 bases sitting between them. Germline lookup yields CDR1 SQVTM and CDR2 ANQGSEA. There are 14 residues in the CDR3. This CDR3 reads CSVPSWYNTGELFF. The CDR3 region has the DNA TGCAGCGTGCCTAGTTGGTATAACACCGGGGAGCTGTTTTTT.

The rearrangement links TRBV4-3 to TRBJ2-3, with D possibly being TRBD2 (6 bases). The CDR3 has 17 residues. Germline loops: CDR1 LGHNA, CDR2 YSLEER. Deletions cut 3 bases from V and 0 bases from J, with 16 bases between. CDR3 sequence (DNA): TGCGCCAGCAGCCACCTTATAGCGGAGACTAGCACAGATACGCAGTATTTT. Protein product: CASSHLIAETSTDTQYF.

V usage is TRBV30 and J usage is TRBJ1-1; 8 nucleotides align to TRBD1. J was trimmed by 2 bases and V by 3 bases; bases with no gene match: 8. CDR3 length: 15 amino acids. Per germline, CDR1 GTSNPN and CDR2 SVGIG (reference sequence). The CDR3 loop is CAWSPDRAPNTEAFF. In DNA form, the CDR3 reads TGTGCCTGGAGCCCGGACAGGGCTCCTAACACTGAAGCTTTCTTT.

A few counts support this clonotype. CDR3 region: CSVFGETQYF. As DNA, the CDR3 is TGCAGCGTTTTTGGGGAGACCCAGTACTTC. The rearrangement joins TRBV29-1 to TRBJ2-5; unclear D gene. Trimming left V 5 bases short and J 5 bases short, with 6 bases between. Germline V gene sequence: CDR1 SQVTM, CDR2 ANQGSEA. This CDR3 has 10 amino acids.

The CDR3 region is CASSEVNEQFF. The DNA of the CDR3 is TGCGCCAGCAGTGAAGTTAATGAGCAGTTCTTC. This chain uses TRBV10-2 with TRBJ2-1; D gene uncertain. This CDR3 comprises 11 residues. V gave up 3 bases and J gave up 7 bases, with 4 bases separating them. CDR1 is WSHSY and CDR2 is SAAADI in the germline V gene.

This chain joins TRBV7-9 and TRBJ1-5; TRBD1 agrees at 7 bases. Trimming at V came to 9 bases and at J to 5 bases, leaving 13 bases not matched to a gene. The CDR3 runs 15 residues. Germline CDR1 and CDR2: SEHNR and FQNEAQ (reference sequence). The CDR3, as DNA: TGTGCCAGGGGACCGACAGGGAGATGGTATCAGCCCCAGCATTTT. This codes for CARGPTGRWYQPQHF.

This clonotype was seen a handful of times. This chain links TRBV6-5 with TRBJ1-2; 8 bases fit TRBD1. V lost 7 bases and J lost 2; bases outside the gene matches: 3. Germline CDR1 and CDR2: MNHEY and SVGAGI. This CDR3 has 13 amino acids. DNA for the CDR3: TGTGCCAGCAAAAGACAGGGGAACTATGGCTACACCTTC. Its translation: CASKRQGNYGYTF.

The V gene is TRBV28, the J gene TRBJ2-7; D call uncertain. V dropped 3 bases and J dropped 3 bases, with 9 bases sitting between them. This CDR3 is built from 13 residues. CDR1 and CDR2 from the germline V gene are MDHEN and SYDVKM. The CDR3, as DNA: TGTGCCAGCAGTTTGTTGGGCTACTACGAGCAGTACTTC. It is translated as CASSLLGYYEQYF.

The chain employs TRBV20-1 and TRBJ2-3; 7 nucleotides line up with TRBD2. The CDR3 sequence is 15 residues long. J was trimmed by 6 bases and V by 2 bases; bases with no gene match: 11. Germline values: CDR1 DFQATT, CDR2 SNEGSKA (reference sequence). Here the CDR3 DNA reads TGCAGTGCTAGATACCGGGGGGTGGGAACGGATACGCAGTATTTT. This sequence encodes CSARYRGVGTDTQYF.

The V call is TRBV29-1, the J call TRBJ1-2, with D maybe TRBD1 (5 bases). Germline assignment: CDR1 SQVTM and CDR2 ANQGSEA. The CDR3 totals 12 residues. V lost 5 bases and J lost 0, with 7 bases in between. The CDR3 DNA follows: TGCAGCGTTACCAGGGCTAACTATGGCTACACCTTC. This gives the protein CSVTRANYGYTF.

J is TRBJ2-5 and V is TRBV29-1; D perhaps matches TRBD1 (6 bases). Deletions cut 8 bases from V and 2 bases from J, with 15 bases between. The germline gives CDR1 SQVTM, CDR2 ANQGSEA. This CDR3 region has 13 residues. CDR3 nucleotides: TGCAGCATCAGGGGACGGATTCAAGAGACCCAGTACTTC. The encoded protein is CSIRGRIQETQYF.

The rearrangement links TRBV6-5 to TRBJ1-4, with a weak D call TRBD1 (5 bases). Trimming removed 6 bases from V and 8 bases from J, with 16 bases in between. From germline, CDR1 is MNHEY and CDR2 SVGAGI. CDR3 length equals 14 residues. The CDR3 reads CASRRHGQDEKLFF. The DNA for the CDR3 is TGTGCCAGCAGACGACATGGACAAGACGAAAAACTGTTTTTT.

The chain links TRBV7-2 to TRBJ2-5; D remains unclear. This CDR3 spans 17 amino acids. CDR1 and CDR2 (germline): SGHTA, FQGNSA. V lost 0 bases and J lost 5, with 19 bases in between. CDR3 region: CASSLAPADQPGETQYF. The CDR3 nucleotides are TGTGCCAGCAGCTTAGCGCCTGCGGATCAGCCTGGGGAGACCCAGTACTTC.